The entry below describes one TCR beta chain. Its specificity is not known. This record comes from a study of CD8 T cells in ankylosing spondylitis. Study-level points and caveats: Relatively rare in peripheral blood, disease-linked clones were also CD8+. Earlier work had already found some motif variants in reactive arthritis synovial fluid and blood. Ankylosing spondylitis blood appeared to be characterized by a TCR beta motif of 8 or 9 highly homologous variants. Enrichment of disease-linked clones was reportedly significant in matched ankylosing spondylitis synovial fluid.

TCRdb reprocessed the 5' RACE reads with MiXCR, giving one entry per CDR3 protein. The table lists 200,000 to 300,000 distinct CDR3 sequences, roughly 32% of them singletons. Trimming cost V 6 bases and J 0 bases; bases outside gene matches: 11. The CDR3 spans 18 residues. The germline CDR1 and CDR2 sequences are LGHDT and YNNKEL (reference sequence). The rearrangement uses TRBV3-1 and TRBJ2-6; 7 nucleotides agree with TRBD1. Sequenced: blood, either unsorted or a sorted T cell fraction (not recorded which). The sequence was obtained from a male donor with ankylosing spondylitis or in good health (not recorded which). The CDR3 is CASSLRGAGGSGANVLTF. The CDR3 region has the DNA TGTGCCAGCAGTTTGCGTGGCGCAGGGGGCTCTGGGGCCAACGTCCTGACTTTC. Combining the CDR3 with reference TRBV3-1 and TRBJ2-6 gives the whole variable domain DTAVSQTPKYLVTQMGNDKSIKCEQNLGHDTMYWYKQDSKKFLKIMFSYNNKELIINETVPNRFSPKSPDKAHLNLHINSLELGDSAVYFCASSLRGAGGSGANVLTFGAGSRLTVL.